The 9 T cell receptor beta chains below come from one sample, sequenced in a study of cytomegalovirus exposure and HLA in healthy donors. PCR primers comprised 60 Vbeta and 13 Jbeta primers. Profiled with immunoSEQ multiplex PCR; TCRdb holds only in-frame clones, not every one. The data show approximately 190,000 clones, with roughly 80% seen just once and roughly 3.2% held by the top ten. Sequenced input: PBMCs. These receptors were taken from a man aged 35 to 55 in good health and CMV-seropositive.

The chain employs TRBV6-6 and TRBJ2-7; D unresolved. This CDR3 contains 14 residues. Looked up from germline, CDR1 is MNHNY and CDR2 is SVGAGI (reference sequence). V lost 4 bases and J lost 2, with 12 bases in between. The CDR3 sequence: CASSSTLPPYEQYF. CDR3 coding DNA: TGTGCCAGCAGTTCGACTCTTCCCCCCTACGAGCAGTACTTC.

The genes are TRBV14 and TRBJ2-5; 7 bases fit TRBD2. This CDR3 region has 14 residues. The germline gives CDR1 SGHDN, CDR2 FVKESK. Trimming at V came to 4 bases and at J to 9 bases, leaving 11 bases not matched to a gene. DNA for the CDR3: TGTGCCAGCAGCCCAAGTGGCGGGAGAGGGGCCCAGTACTTC. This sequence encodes CASSPSGGRGAQYF.

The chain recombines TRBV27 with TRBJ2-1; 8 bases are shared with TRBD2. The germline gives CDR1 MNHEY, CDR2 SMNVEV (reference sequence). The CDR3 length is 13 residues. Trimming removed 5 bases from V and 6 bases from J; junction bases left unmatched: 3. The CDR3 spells CASSITSGNEQFF. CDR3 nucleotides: TGTGCCAGCAGTATAACTAGCGGCAATGAGCAGTTCTTC.

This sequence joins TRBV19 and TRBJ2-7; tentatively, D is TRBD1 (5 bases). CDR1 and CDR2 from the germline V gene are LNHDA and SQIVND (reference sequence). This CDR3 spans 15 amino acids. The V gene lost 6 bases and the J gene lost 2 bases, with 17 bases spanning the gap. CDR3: CASSTSGLLPYEQYF. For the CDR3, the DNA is TGTGCCAGTAGCACGTCAGGGCTTCTTCCCTACGAGCAGTACTTC.

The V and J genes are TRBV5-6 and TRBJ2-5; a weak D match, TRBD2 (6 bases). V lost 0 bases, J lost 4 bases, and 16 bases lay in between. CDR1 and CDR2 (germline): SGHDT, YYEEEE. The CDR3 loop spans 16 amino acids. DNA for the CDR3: TGTGCCAGCAGCTTGGGGAGAGGAGGGGCGGGAGAGACCCAGTACTTC. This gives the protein CASSLGRGGAGETQYF.

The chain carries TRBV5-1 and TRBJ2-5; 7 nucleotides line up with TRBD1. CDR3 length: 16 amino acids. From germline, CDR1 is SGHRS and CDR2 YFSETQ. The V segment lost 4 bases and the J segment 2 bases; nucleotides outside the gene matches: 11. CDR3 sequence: CASSLRDSSSQETQYF. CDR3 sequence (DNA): TGCGCCAGCAGCCTCAGGGACAGTTCTTCTCAAGAGACCCAGTACTTC. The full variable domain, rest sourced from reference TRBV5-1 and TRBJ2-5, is KAGVTQTPRYLIKTRGQQVTLSCSPISGHRSVSWYQQTPGQGLQFLFEYFSETQRNKGNFPGRFSGRQFSNSRSEMNVSTLELGDSALYLCASSLRDSSSQETQYFGPGTRLLVL.

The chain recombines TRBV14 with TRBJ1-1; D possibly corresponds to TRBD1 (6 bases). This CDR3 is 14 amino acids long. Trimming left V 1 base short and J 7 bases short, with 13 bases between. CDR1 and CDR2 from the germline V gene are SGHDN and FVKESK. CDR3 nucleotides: TGTGCCAGCAGCCAAGCTTACAGGGAGCGTGAAGCTTTCTTT. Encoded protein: CASSQAYREREAFF.

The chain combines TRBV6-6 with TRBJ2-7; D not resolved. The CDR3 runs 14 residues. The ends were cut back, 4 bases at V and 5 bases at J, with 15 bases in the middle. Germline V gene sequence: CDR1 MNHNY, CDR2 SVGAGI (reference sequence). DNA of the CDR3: TGTGCCAGCAGTTCCAGGAAGGCCCCCCACGAGCAGTACTTC. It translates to CASSSRKAPHEQYF.

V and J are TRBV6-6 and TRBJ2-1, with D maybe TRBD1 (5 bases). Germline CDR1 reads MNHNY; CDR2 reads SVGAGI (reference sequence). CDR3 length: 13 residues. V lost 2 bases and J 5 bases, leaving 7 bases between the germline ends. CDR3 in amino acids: CASSYLQDNEQFF. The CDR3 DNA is TGTGCCAGCAGTTACCTACAGGACAATGAGCAGTTCTTC.